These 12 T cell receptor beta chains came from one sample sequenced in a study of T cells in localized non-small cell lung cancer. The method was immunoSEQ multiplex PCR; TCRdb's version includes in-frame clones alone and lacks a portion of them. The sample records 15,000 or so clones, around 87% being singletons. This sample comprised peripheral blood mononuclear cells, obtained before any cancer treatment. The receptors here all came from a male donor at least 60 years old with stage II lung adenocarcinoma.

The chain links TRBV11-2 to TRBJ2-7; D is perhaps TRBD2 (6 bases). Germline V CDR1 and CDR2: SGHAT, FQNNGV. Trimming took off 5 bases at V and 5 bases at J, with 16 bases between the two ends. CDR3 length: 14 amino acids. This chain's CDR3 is CASSRQAGYDEQYF. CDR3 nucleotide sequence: TGTGCCAGCAGCCGTCAAGCGGGCTACGACGAGCAGTACTTC.

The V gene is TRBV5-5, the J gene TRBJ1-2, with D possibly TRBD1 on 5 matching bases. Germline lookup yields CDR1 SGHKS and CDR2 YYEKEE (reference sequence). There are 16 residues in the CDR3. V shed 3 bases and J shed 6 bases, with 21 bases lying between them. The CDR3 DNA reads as TGTGCCAGCAGCTGGGGGACGGACGTCCCGGGCAATGGCTACACCTTC. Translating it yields CASSWGTDVPGNGYTF.

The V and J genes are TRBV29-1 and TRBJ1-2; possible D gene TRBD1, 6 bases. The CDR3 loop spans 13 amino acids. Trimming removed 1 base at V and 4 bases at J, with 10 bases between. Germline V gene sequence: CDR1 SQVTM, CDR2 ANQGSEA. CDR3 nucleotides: TGCAGCGTTGAAGGGACAGCAACCTATGGCTACACCTTC. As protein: CSVEGTATYGYTF.

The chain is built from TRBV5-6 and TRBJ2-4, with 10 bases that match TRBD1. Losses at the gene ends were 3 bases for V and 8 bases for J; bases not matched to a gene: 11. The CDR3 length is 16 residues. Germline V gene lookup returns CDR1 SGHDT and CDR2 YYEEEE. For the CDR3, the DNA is TGTGCCAGCAGCTCCACCGGGACAGGGGCGCTGGACATTCAGTACTTC. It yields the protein CASSSTGTGALDIQYF.

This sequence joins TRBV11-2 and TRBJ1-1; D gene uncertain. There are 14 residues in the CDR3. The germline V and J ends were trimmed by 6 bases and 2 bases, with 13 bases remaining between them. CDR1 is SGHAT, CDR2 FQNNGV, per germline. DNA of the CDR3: TGTGCCAGCAGTACCACTACAGCTAACACTGAAGCTTTCTTT. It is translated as CASSTTTANTEAFF.

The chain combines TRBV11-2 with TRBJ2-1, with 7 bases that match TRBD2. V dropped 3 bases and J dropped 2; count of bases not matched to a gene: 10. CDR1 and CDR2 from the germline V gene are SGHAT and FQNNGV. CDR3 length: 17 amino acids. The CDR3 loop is CASSFKAGPGAYNEQFF. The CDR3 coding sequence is TGTGCCAGCAGCTTTAAAGCGGGACCCGGGGCCTACAATGAGCAGTTCTTC.

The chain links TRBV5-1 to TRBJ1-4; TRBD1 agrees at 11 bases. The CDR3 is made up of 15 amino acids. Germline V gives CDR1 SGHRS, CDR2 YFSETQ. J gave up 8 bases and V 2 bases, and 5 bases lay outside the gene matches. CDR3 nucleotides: TGCGCCAGCAGCTTATCAGGGACAGGGGGAGAAAAACTGTTTTTT. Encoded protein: CASSLSGTGGEKLFF.

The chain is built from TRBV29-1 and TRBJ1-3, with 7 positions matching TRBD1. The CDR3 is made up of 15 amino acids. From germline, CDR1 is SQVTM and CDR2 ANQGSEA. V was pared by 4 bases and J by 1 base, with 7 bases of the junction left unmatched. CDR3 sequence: CSVVQGLDSGNTIYF. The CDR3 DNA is TGCAGCGTTGTACAGGGGTTGGATTCTGGAAACACCATATATTTT.

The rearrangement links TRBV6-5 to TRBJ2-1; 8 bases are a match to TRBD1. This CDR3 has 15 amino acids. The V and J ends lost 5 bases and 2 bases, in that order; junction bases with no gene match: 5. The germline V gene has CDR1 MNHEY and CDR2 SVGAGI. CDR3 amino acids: CASSRYRGTYNEQFF. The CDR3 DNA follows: TGTGCCAGCAGTCGATACAGGGGGACCTACAATGAGCAGTTCTTC.

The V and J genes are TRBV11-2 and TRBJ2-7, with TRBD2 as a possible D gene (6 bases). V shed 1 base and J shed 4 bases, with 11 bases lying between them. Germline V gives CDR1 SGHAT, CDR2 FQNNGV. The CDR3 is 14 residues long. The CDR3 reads CASSLGVGLYEQYF. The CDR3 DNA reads TGTGCCAGCAGCTTAGGGGTGGGACTTTACGAGCAGTACTTC.

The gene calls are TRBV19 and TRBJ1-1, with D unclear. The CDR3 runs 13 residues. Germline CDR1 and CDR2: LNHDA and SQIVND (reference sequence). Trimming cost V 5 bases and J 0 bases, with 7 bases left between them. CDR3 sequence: CASSGSMNTEAFF. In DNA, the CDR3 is TGTGCCAGTAGTGGTAGTATGAACACTGAAGCTTTCTTT.

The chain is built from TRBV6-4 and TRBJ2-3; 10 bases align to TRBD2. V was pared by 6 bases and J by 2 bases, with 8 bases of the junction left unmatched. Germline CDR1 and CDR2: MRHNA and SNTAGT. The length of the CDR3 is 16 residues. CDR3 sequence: CASRATSGSPTDTQYF. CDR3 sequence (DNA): TGTGCCAGCAGAGCGACTAGCGGGTCCCCCACAGATACGCAGTATTTT.